A selection of T cell receptor beta chains follows, all from one sample in a study of cytomegalovirus exposure and HLA in healthy donors. Clones were read by immunoSEQ multiplex PCR, and TCRdb kept only the in-frame ones, dropping some. The table lists 150,000 to 200,000 clones, roughly 70% of them singletons. Sequencing input: PBMCs. The receptor set was obtained from a woman in her forties or fifties in good health and CMV-seropositive. Each CDR3 is given with its conserved first and last residue. D genes are given only for firm matches. Clone size is stated in some rows and not others, as once, few, many or a class when expanded.

clone size,J gene,D gene,V gene,CDR3 protein,CDR3 DNA
NA,TRBJ2-7,TRBD1,TRBV5-1,CASSVIPGGSDEQYF,TGCGCCAGCAGCGTAATCCCAGGGGGTTCGGACGAGCAGTACTTC
NA,TRBJ1-2,NA,TRBV6-1,CASSEVAGSRGYTF,TGTGCCAGCAGTGAAGTGGCGGGTTCCCGTGGCTACACCTTC
NA,TRBJ1-1,NA,TRBV30,CAWTIQQNTEAFF,TGTGCCTGGACCATACAACAGAACACTGAAGCTTTCTTT
NA,TRBJ2-2,TRBD2,TRBV2,CASSASSGGNTGELFF,TGTGCCAGCAGTGCCTCTAGCGGGGGGAACACCGGGGAGCTGTTTTTT
NA,TRBJ2-2,NA,TRBV11-2,CASSLHTGELFF,TGTGCCAGCAGCCTACACACCGGGGAGCTGTTTTTT
NA,TRBJ2-3,TRBD2,TRBV30,CAWSVPYTSEYTDTQYF,TGTGCCTGGAGTGTACCTTATACTAGCGAGTACACAGATACGCAGTATTTT
NA,TRBJ2-7,NA,TRBV7-2,CASSSRRGTYEQYF,TGTGCCAGCAGCTCCCGTCGGGGAACTTACGAGCAGTACTTC
NA,TRBJ1-4,TRBD1,TRBV5-1,CASRTGGAGEKLFF,TGCGCCAGCAGAACAGGGGGCGCAGGTGAAAAACTGTTTTTT
NA,TRBJ1-3,NA,TRBV5-4,CASSLGNERGNTIYF,TGTGCCAGCAGCTTGGGCAACGAGAGGGGAAACACCATATATTTT
NA,TRBJ2-5,NA,TRBV4-2,CASSQPIRGAQILETQYF,TGTGCCAGCAGCCAACCCATCAGGGGGGCCCAAATCTTAGAGACCCAGTACTTC
NA,TRBJ1-4,NA,TRBV13,CASSPGPGGKLFF,TGTGCCAGCAGCCCAGGGCCGGGGGGAAAACTGTTTTTT
NA,TRBJ1-6,TRBD1,TRBV7-9,CASTGDSGSPLHF,TGTGCCAGCACCGGGGACAGTGGATCACCCCTCCACTTT
NA,TRBJ2-7,NA,TRBV18,CASSQGRGYEQYF,TGTGCCAGCTCACAGGGGCGGGGATACGAGCAGTACTTC
NA,TRBJ2-6,NA,TRBV15,CATSKSRVTLFSGANVLTF,TGTGCCACCAGCAAAAGTCGGGTAACCCTCTTCTCTGGGGCCAACGTCCTGACTTTC
NA,TRBJ2-5,NA,TRBV2,CASSLKETQYF,TGTGCCAGCAGCTTAAAAGAGACCCAGTACTTC
NA,TRBJ1-1,TRBD1,TRBV5-1,CASSLFGTAGEAFF,TGCGCCAGCAGTCTTTTCGGGACAGCGGGTGAAGCTTTCTTT
NA,TRBJ2-5,TRBD2,TRBV2,CASSGASGGAEETQYF,TGTGCCAGCAGTGGGGCAAGCGGGGGGGCTGAAGAGACCCAGTACTTC
NA,TRBJ1-2,TRBD1,TRBV18,CASSPSRTGGYGYTF,TGTGCCAGCTCGCCATCCCGGACAGGGGGCTATGGCTACACCTTC
NA,TRBJ2-7,TRBD2,TRBV7-8,CASSLEASSGGAYEQYF,TGTGCCAGCAGCTTAGAAGCCTCTAGCGGGGGGGCTTACGAGCAGTACTTC
NA,TRBJ2-1,NA,TRBV6-1,CASSEEWSSYNEQFF,TGTGCCAGCAGTGAAGAATGGAGCTCCTACAATGAGCAGTTCTTC
once,TRBJ2-7,NA,TRBV7-9,CASSSDRSYEQYF,TGTGCCAGCAGCTCAGACAGGTCCTACGAGCAGTACTTC
NA,TRBJ2-4,TRBD1,TRBV7-6,CASSQTGGVDIQYF,TGTGCCAGCAGCCAGACAGGGGGCGTGGACATTCAGTACTTC
NA,TRBJ2-5,TRBD1,TRBV7-3,CASSGQQGGTRYF,TGTGCCAGCAGCGGCCAACAGGGGGGTACGAGGTACTTC
NA,TRBJ1-6,NA,TRBV4-1,CASSQETASDNSPLHF,TGCGCCAGCAGCCAAGAGACAGCTAGTGATAATTCACCCCTCCACTTT
NA,TRBJ2-3,TRBD1,TRBV5-5,CASSGGTGGRTDTQYF,TGTGCCAGCAGCGGGGGGACAGGGGGACGCACAGATACGCAGTATTTT
NA,TRBJ2-6,NA,TRBV27,CASSLRGRGANVLTF,TGTGCCAGCAGTCTTCGGGGGAGAGGGGCCAACGTCCTGACTTTC
once,TRBJ1-1,NA,TRBV7-2,CASSPNTDTEAFF,TGTGCCAGCAGCCCCAACACCGACACTGAAGCTTTCTTT
few,TRBJ1-1,NA,TRBV7-9,CASSWNRDIFSAFF,TGTGCCAGCAGCTGGAACCGGGACATCTTCTCTGCTTTCTTT
NA,TRBJ2-2,NA,TRBV2,CACRRDTGELFF,TGTGCCTGCAGGCGAGACACCGGGGAGCTGTTTTTT
NA,TRBJ1-2,NA,TRBV10-2,CASSDTLVKYGYPF,TGCGCCAGCAGCGACACATTAGTGAAGTATGGCTACCCCTTC
NA,TRBJ1-1,TRBD1,TRBV4-1,CASSLQGALNTEAFF,TGCGCCAGCAGCCTACAGGGGGCCCTGAACACTGAAGCTTTCTTT
NA,TRBJ2-2,TRBD1,TRBV5-1,CASSLRTGTGGQNTGELFF,TGCGCCAGCAGCTTGAGGACCGGGACAGGGGGCCAGAACACCGGGGAGCTGTTTTTT
NA,TRBJ2-7,NA,TRBV18,CASSPDSTTQQYF,TGTGCCAGCTCACCAGACAGTACTACGCAGCAGTACTTC
NA,TRBJ1-5,NA,TRBV2,CASSMSRVGQPQHF,TGTGCCAGCAGCATGTCCAGGGTTGGCCAGCCCCAGCATTTT
NA,TRBJ2-7,NA,TRBV5-6,CASSWGDSYEQYF,TGTGCCAGCAGCTGGGGGGATTCCTACGAGCAGTACTTC
NA,TRBJ2-7,TRBD1,TRBV7-9,CASSGTANYEQYF,TGTGCCAGCAGCGGGACAGCCAACTACGAGCAGTACTTC
NA,TRBJ1-3,NA,TRBV9,CASSVAGARSGNTIYF,TGTGCCAGCAGCGTAGCAGGCGCCCGCTCAGGAAACACCATATATTTT
NA,TRBJ2-5,NA,TRBV5-6,CASSFQGTREQYF,TGTGCCAGCAGCTTCCAGGGGACGAGGGAGCAGTACTTC
NA,TRBJ1-1,NA,TRBV4-1,CASSLQAINTEAFF,TGCGCCAGCAGTCTACAGGCGATCAACACTGAAGCTTTCTTT
NA,TRBJ1-1,NA,TRBV2,CASSEWRRAFF,TGTGCCAGCAGTGAATGGAGGAGAGCTTTCTTT
NA,TRBJ1-5,TRBD1,TRBV9,CASSACHRGDQPQHF,TGTGCCAGCAGCGCGTGCCACAGGGGAGATCAGCCCCAGCATTTT